This T cell receptor (beta chain) derives from a study of HIV-infected patients and healthy controls. About this clonotype itself: Its specificity is unknown.

Follow-up blood was drawn about 14 weeks, roughly three months, after antiretroviral therapy began. No cell fractionation was done, so the repertoire covers all unsorted peripheral blood T cells. From germline, CDR1 is DFQATT and CDR2 SNEGSKA (reference sequence). The CDR3 has 15 amino acids. The J segment lost 2 bases and the V segment lost 6 bases, leaving 11 bases of the junction unmatched. Alpha and beta constant-region primers primed reverse transcription of around 500 ng RNA. Separate chain-specific third strand synthesis with multiplexing indices produced the alpha and beta libraries. A 5' RACE adapter with a random hexamer and the SP2 primer site was joined to cDNA. TCRdb re-derived calls from the 5' RACE reads in MiXCR, one entry per CDR3 protein. The table has some 14,000 distinct CDR3 sequences, roughly an eighth seen once. Findings and limits, study-wide: In healthy controls, MAIT alpha CDR3s were common; in HIV+ repertoires, severely depleted. HIV-infected patients shared fewer CDR3 sequences between individuals than healthy controls. Size-matched repertoire data failed to replicate the apparent Gini index recovery after therapy in HIV-infected patients.

The V gene is TRBV20-1, the J gene TRBJ2-5; 8 nucleotides line up with TRBD2. Material: blood, obtained during antiretroviral therapy. The sequence was obtained from an adult with HIV infection. The donor label of this sample is uncertain. This CDR3 reads CSATPLAGKQETQYF. The CDR3 DNA sequence: TGCAGTGCCACTCCCTTAGCGGGGAAGCAAGAGACCCAGTACTTC.